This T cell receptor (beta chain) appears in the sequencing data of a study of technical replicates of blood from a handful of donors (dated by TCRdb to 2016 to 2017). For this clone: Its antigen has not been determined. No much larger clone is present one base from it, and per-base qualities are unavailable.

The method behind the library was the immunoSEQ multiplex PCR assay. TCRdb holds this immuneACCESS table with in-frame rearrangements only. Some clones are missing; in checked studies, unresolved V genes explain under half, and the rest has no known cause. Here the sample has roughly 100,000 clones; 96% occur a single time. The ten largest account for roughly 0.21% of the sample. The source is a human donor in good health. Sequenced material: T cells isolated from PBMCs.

The DNA sequence follows: TGTGCCAGCAGCCTCGGACTAGCGGAATACAATGAGCAGTTCTTC. Translated, it reads CASSLGLAEYNEQFF. The chain is made from TRBV11-2 and TRBJ2-1, and TRBD2 matches 10 of the central bases. Trimming accounts for 5 bases at V and 4 bases at J, while the number of junction bases matched to no gene is 5. The CDR3 goes from the cysteine to the phenylalanine over 15 residues. Only the CDR3 DNA stays, 45 bases, in frame from base 1. CDR1 SGHAT and CDR2 FQNNGV are derived from the germline V gene.